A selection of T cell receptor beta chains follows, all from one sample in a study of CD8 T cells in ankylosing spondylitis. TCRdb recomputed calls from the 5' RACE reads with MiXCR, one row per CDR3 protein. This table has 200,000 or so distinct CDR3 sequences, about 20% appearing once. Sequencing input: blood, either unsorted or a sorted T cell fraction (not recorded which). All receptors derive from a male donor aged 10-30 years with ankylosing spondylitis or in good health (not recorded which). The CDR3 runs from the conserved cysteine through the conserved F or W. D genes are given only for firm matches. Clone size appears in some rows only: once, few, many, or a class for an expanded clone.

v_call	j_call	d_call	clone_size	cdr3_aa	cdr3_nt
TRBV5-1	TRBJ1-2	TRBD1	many	CASSLAGGQDYGYTF	TGCGCCAGCAGCTTGGCCGGGGGACAGGACTATGGCTACACCTTC
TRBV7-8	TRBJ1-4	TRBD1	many	CASSPRDRVVSNEKLFF	TGTGCCAGCAGCCCCCGGGACAGGGTGGTTTCGAATGAAAAACTGTTTTTT
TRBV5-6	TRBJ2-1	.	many	CASTKYTHNEQFF	TGTGCCAGTACCAAGTACACCCACAATGAGCAGTTCTTC
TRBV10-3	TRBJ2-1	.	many	CAISAGTSYNEQFF	TGTGCCATCAGCGCCGGGACAAGCTACAATGAGCAGTTCTTC
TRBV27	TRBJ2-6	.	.	CASSPRGGGANVLTF	TGTGCCAGCAGCCCCCGAGGGGGTGGGGCCAACGTCCTGACTTTC
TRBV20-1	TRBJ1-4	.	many	CSARAGQINEKLFF	TGCAGTGCTAGAGCGGGGCAGATTAATGAAAAACTGTTTTTT
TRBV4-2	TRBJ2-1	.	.	CASSPASNEQFF	TGTGCCAGCAGCCCAGCAAGCAATGAGCAGTTCTTC
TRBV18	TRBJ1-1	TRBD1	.	CASSPDGTAMNTEAFF	TGTGCCAGCTCACCTGACGGGACAGCGATGAACACTGAAGCTTTCTTT
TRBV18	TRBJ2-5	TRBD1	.	CASSPGTAYQETQYF	TGTGCCAGCTCACCCGGGACAGCCTACCAAGAGACCCAGTACTTC
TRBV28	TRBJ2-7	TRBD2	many	CASTSGSYEQYF	TGTGCCAGCACTAGCGGGAGTTACGAGCAGTACTTC
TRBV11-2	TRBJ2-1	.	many	CASSLALDSSSYNEQFF	TGTGCCAGCAGCTTAGCATTAGACTCTAGCTCCTACAATGAGCAGTTCTTC
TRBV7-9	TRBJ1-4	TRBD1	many	CASSAGGPTNEKLFF	TGTGCCAGCAGCGCAGGGGGTCCAACTAATGAAAAACTGTTTTTT
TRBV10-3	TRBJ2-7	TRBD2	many	CAISAGRLAGEGNEQYF	TGTGCCATCAGCGCCGGACGACTAGCGGGAGAAGGGAACGAGCAGTACTTC
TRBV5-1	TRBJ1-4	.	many	CASSFSRQRSEKLFF	TGCGCCAGCAGCTTCAGTCGGCAAAGAAGTGAAAAACTGTTTTTT
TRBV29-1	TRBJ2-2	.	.	CSAGSSIGELFF	TGCAGCGCTGGATCCTCGATAGGGGAGCTGTTTTTT
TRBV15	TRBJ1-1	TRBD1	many	CATSSRWDRVLLEAFF	TGTGCCACCAGTAGCAGGTGGGACAGGGTTCTCCTTGAAGCTTTCTTT
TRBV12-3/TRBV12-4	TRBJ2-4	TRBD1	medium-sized	CASSYRDRKGKNIQYF	TGTGCCAGCAGTTACCGGGACAGAAAAGGCAAAAACATTCAGTACTTC
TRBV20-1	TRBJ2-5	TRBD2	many	CSARAGGPRETQYF	TGCAGTGCTAGGGCGGGAGGGCCTCGGGAGACCCAGTACTTC
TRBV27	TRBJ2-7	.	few	CASSYARDITYEQYF	TGTGCCAGCAGTTACGCCCGGGACATAACCTACGAGCAGTACTTC
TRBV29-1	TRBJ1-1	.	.	CSVSGSNTEAFF	TGCAGCGTGTCAGGGTCGAACACTGAAGCTTTCTTT
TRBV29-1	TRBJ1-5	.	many	CSVEVAGGGQPQHF	TGCAGCGTTGAAGTCGCGGGGGGAGGGCAGCCCCAGCATTTT
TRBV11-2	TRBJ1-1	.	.	CASSLGPGKKAFF	TGTGCCAGCAGCTTAGGTCCAGGCAAAAAAGCTTTCTTT
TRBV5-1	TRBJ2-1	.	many	CASSLDRGGDEQFF	TGCGCCAGCAGCTTGGACAGGGGAGGCGATGAGCAGTTCTTC
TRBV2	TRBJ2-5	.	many	CASRPPIYQETQYF	TGTGCCAGCAGGCCCCCGATATACCAAGAGACCCAGTACTTC
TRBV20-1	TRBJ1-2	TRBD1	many	CSASRGGDGYTF	TGCAGTGCTAGTAGAGGGGGCGATGGCTACACCTTC
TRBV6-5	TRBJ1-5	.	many	CASSPSGHTNQPQHF	TGTGCCAGCAGTCCCTCGGGACATACTAATCAGCCCCAGCATTTT
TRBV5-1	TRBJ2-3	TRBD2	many	CASSLDPLADSTDTQYF	TGCGCCAGCAGCTTGGATCCACTAGCGGATAGCACAGATACGCAGTATTTT
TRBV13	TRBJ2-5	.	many	CASSLGLEETQYF	TGTGCCAGCAGCTTAGGACTAGAGGAGACCCAGTACTTC
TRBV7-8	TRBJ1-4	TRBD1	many	CASSLEAGTGEEKLFF	TGTGCCAGCAGCCTCGAAGCCGGGACAGGGGAGGAAAAACTGTTTTTT
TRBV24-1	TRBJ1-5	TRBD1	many	CATSDLWDRADQPQHF	TGTGCCACCAGTGACCTTTGGGACAGGGCCGATCAGCCCCAGCATTTT
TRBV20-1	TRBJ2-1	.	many	CSAPGFENNEQFF	TGCAGTGCGCCCGGGTTCGAGAACAATGAGCAGTTCTTC
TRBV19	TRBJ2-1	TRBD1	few	CASNGDRAADEQFF	TGTGCCAGTAACGGGGACAGGGCTGCGGATGAGCAGTTCTTC
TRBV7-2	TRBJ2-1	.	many	CASSLTGTVSSYNEQFF	TGTGCCAGCAGCTTAACCGGGACGGTGAGCTCCTACAATGAGCAGTTCTTC
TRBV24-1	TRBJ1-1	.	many	CATSGGGMVTEAFF	TGTGCCACCAGTGGTGGGGGAATGGTCACTGAAGCTTTCTTT
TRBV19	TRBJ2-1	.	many	CASSIGVGSFNEQFF	TGTGCCAGTAGTATAGGGGTTGGAAGTTTCAATGAGCAGTTCTTC
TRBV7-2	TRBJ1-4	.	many	CASSPKPGRSNEKLFF	TGTGCCAGCAGCCCCAAACCGGGACGGTCTAATGAAAAACTGTTTTTT
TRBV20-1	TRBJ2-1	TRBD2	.	CSAYVLAGRVNEQFF	TGCAGTGCGTACGTTTTAGCGGGAAGGGTCAATGAGCAGTTCTTC
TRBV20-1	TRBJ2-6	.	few	CSAERGAGANVLTF	TGCAGTGCAGAAAGGGGGGCTGGGGCCAACGTCCTGACTTTC
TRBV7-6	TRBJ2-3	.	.	CASSRRNTDTQYF	TGTGCCAGCAGCCGACGGAACACAGATACGCAGTATTTT
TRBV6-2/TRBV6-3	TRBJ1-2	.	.	CASRQTPGPSPQWDGYTF	TGTGCCAGCAGACAGACTCCGGGCCCAAGCCCTCAATGGGATGGCTACACCTTC